This T cell receptor (beta chain) was recorded in a study of T cell repertoires in cytomegalovirus infection. On the study more broadly: TCR beta signatures that were public indicated CMV infection and matching HLA type.

Study results and limitations: Dominant in the ex vivo response were TCR beta clonotypes restricted by HLA-C and specific for CMV. Pooled public TCR beta family frequency picked out CMV carriers with the relevant HLA.

MiXCR, applied by TCRdb to the reads, yields one record per CDR3 protein. The repertoire holds about 80,000 distinct CDR3 sequences, with roughly 3.5% as singletons. As to this clonotype: Its matching antigen is unknown.

The CDR3 covers 15 residues. V was trimmed by 6 bases and J by 7 bases, leaving 18 bases between them. The specimen sequenced was PBMCs. The chain recombines TRBV12-3 or TRBV12-4 with TRBJ1-4, with TRBD1 as a possible D gene (6 bases). The TCR comes from a human donor in good health (CMV status not recorded). Some clones in this sample may be carry-over from other donors' samples. The chain's CDR3 is CASSERGAQAEKLFF. The CDR3 nucleotides are TGTGCCAGCAGCGAGAGGGGGGCGCAGGCTGAAAAACTGTTTTTT.